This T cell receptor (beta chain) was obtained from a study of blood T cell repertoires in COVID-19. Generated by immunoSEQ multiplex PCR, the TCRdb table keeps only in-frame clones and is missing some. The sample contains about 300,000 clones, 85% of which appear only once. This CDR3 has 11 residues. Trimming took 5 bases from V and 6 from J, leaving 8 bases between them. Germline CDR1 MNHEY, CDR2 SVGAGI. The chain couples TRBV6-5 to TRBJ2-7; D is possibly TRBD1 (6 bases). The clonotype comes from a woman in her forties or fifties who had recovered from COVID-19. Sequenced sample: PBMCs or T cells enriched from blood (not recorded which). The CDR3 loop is CASSQQGEQYF. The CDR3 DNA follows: TGTGCCAGCAGTCAACAGGGCGAGCAGTACTTC.